This TCR beta chain derives from a study of OX40 agonist ivuxolimab in advanced cancers. Data came from immunoSEQ multiplex PCR; TCRdb stores just in-frame clones and leaves some out. The table has over 65,000 clones, about nine tenths seen once. In germline, CDR1 is SGHAT, CDR2 FQNNGV. V lost 4 bases, J lost 3 bases, and 6 bases lay in between. This CDR3 has 12 amino acids. Specimen: CD4+ or CD8+ T cells sorted from blood, collected in a trial of the OX40 agonist ivuxolimab. The clonotype was recovered from an adult with an advanced solid tumor such as melanoma, head and neck, liver or kidney cancer. The gene calls are TRBV11-2 and TRBJ1-1, with D unclear. CDR3 sequence reads: CASSWLDTEAFF. The CDR3 DNA follows: TGTGCCAGCAGCTGGTTGGACACTGAAGCTTTCTTT.